This TCR beta chain was captured in a study of T and B cells in COVID-19 patients. The overall study: Blood was sampled from COVID-19 patients who were either actively infected or recovered. Of approximately 21 active-infection patients, over 9 were critically ill with mechanical ventilation or extracorporeal membrane oxygenation.

Multiplex PCR with BIOMED2 TRB-A/B primer pools amplified TRB rearrangements. TCRdb reprocessed the multiplex PCR reads with MiXCR, giving one entry per CDR3 protein. The table lists roughly 9,000 distinct CDR3 sequences, around 27% of them singletons. From blood, about 250-550 ng of genomic DNA served as TRB template. By sample share, this clonotype is medium-sized. The trim removed 0 bases at V and 6 bases at J, leaving 1 base unmatched. The CDR3 is 15 residues long. Germline CDR1 reads KGHSH; CDR2 reads LQKENI. The chain uses TRBV18 and TRBJ2-2; 10 bases agree with TRBD1. Sequencing was done on a sample of blood. The receptor was derived from a human donor who had recovered from COVID-19. The CDR3 sequence: CASSPPGQGSGELFF. CDR3 nucleotides: TGTGCCAGCTCACCACCGGGACAGGGGTCCGGGGAGCTGTTTTTT.